This T cell receptor (beta chain) appears in the sequencing data of a study of T cell repertoires in cytomegalovirus infection. TCRdb called the reads again in MiXCR, with one record for every CDR3 protein. Here the sample spans some 590,000 distinct CDR3 sequences, under 45% being singletons. The V gene end was trimmed by 3 bases and the J gene end by 0 bases; junction bases not matched to a gene: 6. There are 17 residues in the CDR3. Germline V gives CDR1 SGHVS, CDR2 FNYEAQ. This clonotype was seen more than once but under ten times. Its antigen is unknown. The receptor comes from a human donor in good health (CMV status not recorded). Some clones in this sample may be carry-over from other donors' samples. The sample in question was cultured PBMCs, obtained from culture after CMV antigen stimulation. The V gene is TRBV7-6, the J gene TRBJ2-5, with 11 bases lining up with TRBD2. The CDR3 loop is CASSLGTSGGYQETQYF. The CDR3 DNA is TGTGCCAGCAGCTTGGGGACTAGCGGAGGGTACCAAGAGACCCAGTACTTC.